This TCR beta chain was profiled in a study of vaccination effects on CD4 cells after COVID-19. In germline, CDR1 is SGHRS, CDR2 YFSETQ. Trimming shortened V by 4 bases and J by 1 base, and 16 bases separated the two germline ends. The CDR3 is 16 amino acids. In the case of this clone: Its matching antigen is unknown.

Libraries were prepared by immunoSEQ multiplex PCR; TCRdb keeps only in-frame clonotypes and omits some of them. The data show about 24,000 clones, approximately 69% seen once. Peptide-pool stimulation followed by sequencing identified expanded antigen-specific CD4+ clonotypes in the ViraFEST assay. The authors isolated CD4+ T cells after ten to eleven days of culture. Everyone in the study got two shots of either the BNT162b2 or mRNA-1273 vaccine. Wells containing 1.5 million to 2.5 million PBMC each were cultured with approximately 9.2 IU/ml IL-2 and 10 ug/ml peptides. On day 3 and again on day 7, half the medium was replaced with IL-2 medium.

Specimen: CD4+ T cells from PBMCs cultured with SARS-CoV-2 spike peptides, collected after COVID-19 vaccination. The TCR originated in a human donor who received a COVID-19 vaccine. The chain couples TRBV5-1 to TRBJ2-3, with D perhaps TRBD2 (6 bases). CDR3 amino acids: CASSDGTDYRTDTQYF. CDR3 bases: TGCGCCAGCAGCGACGGCACGGACTACCGCACAGATACGCAGTATTTT.